One T cell receptor beta chain is described in this entry. The antigen remains undetermined. Sequencing involved patients with CD8+CD57+ cell expansion previously shown by flow cytometry. Blood sampling was performed on the patients, and none of them had received therapy by then. The sample is drawn from a study of CD8+CD57+ T cells in acquired aplastic anemia. In the study overall: DNA from sorted CD4+ and CD8+ cells averaged around 3.5 ug.

Study-wide results and limits: Shared by patients and controls, some 29 CD8+ CDR3s were abundant in patients. Between patients and controls, CD8+ Simpson's diversity did not vary significantly.

Genomic DNA, serving as template, underwent TCR beta VDJ and CDR3 profiling. TCRdb ran MiXCR on the reads and lists one entry per CDR3 protein. This sample carries about 200,000 distinct CDR3 sequences, more than 55% of them seen once, and the ten largest clones take around 60%. Germline CDR1 and CDR2: LNHDA and SQIVND (reference sequence). This CDR3 region has 14 residues. V shed 8 bases and J 1 base; nucleotides not matched to a gene: 6. The chain carries TRBV19 and TRBJ1-1; 8 bases match TRBD1. This receptor was taken from a human donor with aplastic anemia. Sequenced material: sorted CD4+, CD8+, or CD8+CD57+ T cells (not recorded which) from PBMCs. CDR3 nucleotides: TGTGCCAGTGTAAGCGGGACAGGGAACACTGAAGCTTTCTTT. This gives the protein CASVSGTGNTEAFF.